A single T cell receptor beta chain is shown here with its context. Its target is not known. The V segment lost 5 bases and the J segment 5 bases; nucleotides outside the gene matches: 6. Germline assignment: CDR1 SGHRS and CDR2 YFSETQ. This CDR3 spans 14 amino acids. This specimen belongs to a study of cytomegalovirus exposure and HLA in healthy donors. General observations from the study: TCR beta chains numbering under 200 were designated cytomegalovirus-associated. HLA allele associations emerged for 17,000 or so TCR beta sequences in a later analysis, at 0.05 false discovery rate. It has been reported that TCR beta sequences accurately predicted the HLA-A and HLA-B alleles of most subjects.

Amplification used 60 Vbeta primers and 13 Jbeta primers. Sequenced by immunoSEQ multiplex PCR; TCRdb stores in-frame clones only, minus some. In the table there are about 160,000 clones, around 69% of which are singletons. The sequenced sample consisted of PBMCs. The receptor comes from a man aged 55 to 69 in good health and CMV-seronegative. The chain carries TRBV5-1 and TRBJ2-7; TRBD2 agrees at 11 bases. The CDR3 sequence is CASSGTSGEHEQYF. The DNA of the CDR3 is TGCGCCAGCAGTGGGACTAGCGGAGAGCACGAGCAGTACTTC. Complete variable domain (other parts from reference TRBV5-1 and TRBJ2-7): KAGVTQTPRYLIKTRGQQVTLSCSPISGHRSVSWYQQTPGQGLQFLFEYFSETQRNKGNFPGRFSGRQFSNSRSEMNVSTLELGDSALYLCASSGTSGEHEQYFGPGTRLTVT.